What follows are 24 T cell receptor beta chains derived from one specimen sequenced in a study of T cell responses to AZD1222 COVID-19 vaccine. Produced via immunoSEQ multiplex PCR; TCRdb's table is partial and in-frame only. The repertoire holds over 85,000 clones, about nine tenths seen once, with roughly 15% in the top ten. The material was peripheral blood, obtained 28 days after the second AZD1222 dose. All receptors come from an adult who received the AZD1222 COVID-19 vaccine.

The J gene is TRBJ1-1, the V gene TRBV6-1; D uncertain. V was shortened by 1 base and J by 10 bases, with 13 bases between the two germline ends. CDR3 length: 13 residues. CDR1 and CDR2 (germline): MNHNS, SASEGT. The CDR3 loop reads CASSEGWGYRAFF. The DNA for the CDR3 is TGTGCCAGCAGTGAAGGGTGGGGATATAGAGCTTTCTTT.

V gene TRBV6-1 combines with J gene TRBJ2-1; D perhaps matches TRBD2 (6 bases). The ends were cut back, 3 bases at V and 1 base at J, with 10 bases in the middle. The CDR3 spans 15 residues. The germline gives CDR1 MNHNS, CDR2 SASEGT. The chain's CDR3 is CASSDGSSSYNEQFF. CDR3 bases: TGTGCCAGCAGTGACGGGAGTTCTTCCTACAATGAGCAGTTCTTC.

This clone was seen just once. V is TRBV12-5 and J is TRBJ2-3; D is unresolved. The CDR3 totals 15 residues. Trimming took 3 bases from V and 1 from J, leaving 11 bases between them. CDR1 is LGHNT and CDR2 is FRNRAP in the germline V gene. The CDR3 sequence: CASGFGQVGTDTQYF. The CDR3 DNA reads TGTGCTAGTGGTTTTGGGCAGGTAGGCACAGATACGCAGTATTTT. Variable domain in full (rest from reference TRBV12-5 and TRBJ2-3): DARVTQTPRHKVTEMGQEVTMRCQPILGHNTVFWYRQTMMQGLELLAYFRNRAPLDDSGMPKDRFSAEMPDATLATLKIQPSEPRDSAVYFCASGFGQVGTDTQYFGPGTRLTVL.

The gene calls are TRBV2 and TRBJ2-5; 10 nucleotides match TRBD2. The V gene's germline CDR1 is SNHLY and CDR2 FYNNEI. The J segment lost 2 bases and the V segment lost 3 bases, leaving 12 bases of the junction unmatched. The CDR3 spans 18 residues. CDR3 DNA: TGTGCCAGCAGTGAGCTAGCGGGAGAGCCACTTGGACAAGAGACCCAGTACTTC. It translates to CASSELAGEPLGQETQYF.

This chain's CDR3 is CASIIVEGGNTIYF. The CDR3 region has the DNA TGTGCCAGCATAATTGTCGAAGGTGGAAACACCATATATTTT. The genes are TRBV6-5 and TRBJ1-3; D remains unclear. This CDR3 is built from 14 residues. CDR1 is MNHEY, CDR2 SVGAGI, per germline. V lost 7 bases and J lost 3, with 13 bases in between.

This chain links TRBV3-1 (or the pseudogene TRBV3-2) with TRBJ2-1; D gene unclear. Trimming took off 0 bases at V and 8 bases at J, with 17 bases between the two ends. The germline V gene encodes CDR1 LGHDT and CDR2 YNNKEL (reference sequence). This CDR3 is built from 16 residues. CDR3: CASSQDWLQFSHEQFF. CDR3 bases: TGTGCCAGCAGCCAAGACTGGTTACAGTTCTCGCATGAGCAGTTCTTC.

This sequence joins TRBV25-1 and TRBJ1-5; D is ambiguous. CDR3 length equals 16 residues. Germline V gene sequence: CDR1 MGHDK, CDR2 SYGVNS. V was pared by 2 bases and J by 7 bases, with 18 bases between. CDR3 sequence reads: CASSEHGTPDGQPQHF. DNA for the CDR3: TGTGCCAGCAGTGAACATGGTACTCCGGACGGCCAGCCCCAGCATTTT.

This clone was seen once. The rearrangement links TRBV7-9 to TRBJ1-2; D unresolved. The CDR3 has 13 amino acids. V was trimmed by 3 bases and J by 3 bases, leaving 8 bases between them. CDR1 is SEHNR, CDR2 FQNEAQ, per germline (reference sequence). This CDR3 reads CASSFVGYYGYTF. CDR3 nucleotides: TGTGCCAGCAGCTTTGTGGGTTACTATGGCTACACCTTC.

The chain employs TRBV7-9 and TRBJ2-1, with 15 bases lining up with TRBD2. CDR1 and CDR2 from the germline V gene are SEHNR and FQNEAQ (reference sequence). CDR3 length equals 20 residues. The J segment lost 3 bases and the V segment lost 7 bases, leaving 16 bases of the junction unmatched. The CDR3 spells CASTPPSGLAGGINYNEQFF. The CDR3, as DNA: TGTGCCAGCACCCCCCCGTCGGGACTAGCGGGAGGAATAAACTACAATGAGCAGTTCTTC.

The chain couples TRBV7-9 to TRBJ2-7; 7 nucleotides agree with TRBD1. There are 14 residues in the CDR3. CDR1 is SEHNR and CDR2 is FQNEAQ in the germline V gene (reference sequence). V gave up 2 bases and J gave up 5 bases; unmatched junction bases: 6. The CDR3 here is CASSLNRGPDEQYF. In DNA, the CDR3 is TGTGCCAGCAGCTTAAACAGGGGACCCGACGAGCAGTACTTC.

The V and J genes are TRBV6-2 or TRBV6-3 and TRBJ1-2, with 7 bases aligning to TRBD1. The CDR3 is 17 residues long. CDR1 is MNHEY, CDR2 SVGEGT, per germline. V trimming: 5 bases; J trimming: 8 bases; junction bases outside the gene matches: 20. CDR3 region: CASSQLRTQGRLTGYTF. The CDR3 bases are TGTGCCAGCAGTCAACTCCGGACACAGGGGCGTCTTACAGGCTACACCTTC.

V is TRBV2 and J is TRBJ2-7, with a tentative D call TRBD1 (6 bases). From germline, CDR1 is SNHLY and CDR2 FYNNEI. Trimming removed 5 bases at V and 4 bases at J, with 9 bases between. This CDR3 spans 12 amino acids. CDR3 amino acids: CASSPQGYEQYF. The CDR3 DNA reads TGTGCCAGCAGTCCACAGGGTTACGAGCAGTACTTC.

This clone was counted once. The chain carries TRBV6-6 and TRBJ2-7; D ambiguous. The germline gives CDR1 MNHNY, CDR2 SVGAGI (reference sequence). Trimming left V 0 bases short and J 8 bases short, with 11 bases between. This CDR3 region has 13 residues. The CDR3 loop is CASSYSEPPQQYF. In nucleotides, the CDR3 is TGTGCCAGCAGTTACTCTGAGCCCCCCCAGCAGTACTTC.

V gene TRBV28 combines with J gene TRBJ2-7; 10 bases agree with TRBD2. Unmatched junction bases numbered 8, after V lost 6 bases and J lost 0 bases. The CDR3 is 16 amino acids. CDR1 MDHEN and CDR2 SYDVKM come from the germline V gene. The CDR3 DNA follows: TGTGCCAGCAGATGGGGACTAGCGCTATCCTCCTACGAGCAGTACTTC. Protein sequence: CASRWGLALSSYEQYF. The full variable domain, with the rest looked up from reference TRBV28 and TRBJ2-7, is DVKVTQSSRYLVKRTGEKVFLECVQDMDHENMFWYRQDPGLGLRLIYFSYDVKMKEKGDIPEGYSVSREKKERFSLILESASTNQTSMYLCASRWGLALSSYEQYFGPGTRLTVT.

The chain has TRBV4-2 and TRBJ2-3; the D is unclear. Per germline, CDR1 LGHNA and CDR2 YNFKEQ. This CDR3 contains 15 residues. V dropped 4 bases and J dropped 0 bases, with 11 bases sitting between them. CDR3 nucleotide sequence: TGTGCCAGCAGCCCTAAGACGGATAGCACAGATACGCAGTATTTT. Its protein is CASSPKTDSTDTQYF.

The rearrangement links TRBV5-4 to TRBJ1-2; tentative D call: TRBD1 (5 bases). From germline, CDR1 is SGHNT and CDR2 YYREEE (reference sequence). The CDR3 runs 17 residues. Trimming shortened V by 2 bases and J by 2 bases, and 19 bases separated the two germline ends. The CDR3 bases are TGTGCCAGCAGCTTCTCGGCAGGGACTACGGGGAACTATGGCTACACCTTC. Translation gives CASSFSAGTTGNYGYTF.

The chain employs TRBV29-1 and TRBJ1-2; no clear D. V was pared by 1 base and J by 7 bases, with 16 bases between. Germline assignment: CDR1 SQVTM and CDR2 ANQGSEA. This CDR3 is built from 14 residues. CDR3: CSVEVREGVGGYTF. The DNA for the CDR3 is TGCAGCGTTGAAGTCCGGGAGGGAGTTGGTGGCTACACCTTC.

The V gene is TRBV5-5, the J gene TRBJ2-1; a possible D gene is TRBD2 (6 bases). There are 16 residues in the CDR3. The germline V and J ends were trimmed by 3 bases and 5 bases, with 18 bases remaining between them. CDR1 SGHKS and CDR2 YYEKEE come from the germline V gene (reference sequence). CDR3 in amino acids: CASSYPGGVADNEQFF. The DNA of the CDR3 is TGTGCCAGCAGCTATCCCGGGGGAGTCGCCGACAATGAGCAGTTCTTC.

The chain carries TRBV6-2 or TRBV6-3 and TRBJ2-2, with 12 nucleotides matching TRBD2. V shed 0 bases and J 0 bases; nucleotides not matched to a gene: 8. This CDR3 contains 20 residues. Germline assignment: CDR1 MNHEY and CDR2 SVGEGT. The CDR3 sequence is CASSYSMLAGGRSNTGELFF. The CDR3 DNA reads TGTGCCAGCAGTTACTCCATGCTAGCGGGAGGGCGATCGAACACCGGGGAGCTGTTTTTT.

The chain has TRBV5-1 and TRBJ1-4; 8 nucleotides line up with TRBD1. The CDR3 runs 15 residues. Per the germline V gene, CDR1 is SGHRS and CDR2 is YFSETQ. J was trimmed by 8 bases and V by 6 bases; bases with no gene match: 12. Written as DNA, the CDR3 is TGCGCCAGCACGATAGACGGACAGGGCGACGAAAAACTGTTTTTT. This gives the protein CASTIDGQGDEKLFF.

The chain carries TRBV12-3 or TRBV12-4 and TRBJ2-7; D is undetermined. This CDR3 comprises 12 residues. V lost 3 bases and J 7 bases, leaving 10 bases between the germline ends. CDR3 sequence (DNA): TGTGCCAGCAGTTTCAGGCGACTTGAGCAGTACTTC. It specifies CASSFRRLEQYF.

This clone was seen more than once but under ten times. The rearrangement uses TRBV19 and TRBJ1-4, with a weak D call TRBD1 (5 bases). The CDR3 has 14 residues. From germline, CDR1 is LNHDA and CDR2 SQIVND (reference sequence). Trimming pared 5 bases from V and 5 bases from J, leaving 12 bases between. CDR3 in amino acids: CASSGGTPNEKLFF. The DNA of the CDR3 is TGTGCCAGTAGTGGGGGTACTCCGAATGAAAAACTGTTTTTT.

The chain combines TRBV5-4 with TRBJ2-1; D assignment may be TRBD1 or TRBD2 (5 bases each). Germline V lookup: CDR1 SGHNT, CDR2 YYREEE (reference sequence). The ends were cut back, 5 bases at V and 3 bases at J, with 12 bases in the middle. The CDR3 contains 14 residues. The CDR3 loop is CASRRGVDYNEQFF. Written as DNA, the CDR3 is TGTGCCAGCAGAAGAGGGGTTGACTACAATGAGCAGTTCTTC.

This clone was counted a single time. This chain connects TRBV7-8 to TRBJ2-5; a possible D gene is TRBD2 (5 bases). CDR1 and CDR2 (germline): SGHVS, FQNEAQ. The length of the CDR3 is 16 residues. V lost 0 bases to trimming and J lost 3 bases, with 14 bases between them. In nucleotides, the CDR3 is TGTGCCAGCAGCTTAGCGTGGTCCGGGGTCGAAGAGACCCAGTACTTC. Protein: CASSLAWSGVEETQYF. The full variable domain, in which reference TRBV7-8 and TRBJ2-5 provide the parts outside the CDR3, is GAGVSQSPRYKVAKRGQDVALRCDPISGHVSLFWYQQALGQGPEFLTYFQNEAQLDKSGLPSDRFFAERPEGSVSTLKIQRTQQEDSAVYLCASSLAWSGVEETQYFGPGTRLLVL.